Listed here is a single T cell receptor (beta chain). Original handling: It was from reference gene primer amplification that nucleated cell counts were estimated. Sequencing was performed with immunoSEQ multiplex PCR; in TCRdb, only in-frame clones are kept and a portion is missing. V, J and clone size are those of that table, while D and trimming were read from the DNA. The sample lists about 240,000 clones, approximately 78% seen once, with roughly 12% in the top ten. The junction had 6 bases not matched to a gene; V was cut back by 7 bases and J by 2 bases. Germline CDR1 and CDR2: ENHRY and SYGVKD. The CDR3 extends over 14 amino acids. The entry originates in a study of blood T cell repertoires in COVID-19. In the study overall: The United States, Italy and Spain supplied acute and convalescent COVID-19 samples. T cells, B-cell-depleted T cells, or PBMCs supplied cDNA or gDNA.

The sequencing sample was made of peripheral blood. V and J are TRBV10-3 and TRBJ2-3; 7 nucleotides align to TRBD1. The origin of this receptor is a woman aged 55-69 years with active or convalescent COVID-19. DNA of the CDR3: TGTGCCATCAAGAGGGACAGCGACACAGATACGCAGTATTTT. As protein: CAIKRDSDTDTQYF.